The rows below give T cell receptor beta chains drawn from one sample of a study of blood T cell repertoires in COVID-19. Only in-frame clones appear in the TCRdb table, and some are missing; sequencing was by immunoSEQ multiplex PCR. The sample has roughly 260,000 clones; approximately 90% are singletons. What was sequenced was peripheral blood. The receptors were gathered from a man aged 60 to 69 who had recovered from COVID-19. The CDR3 runs from the conserved cysteine through the conserved F or W. Each record gives: V gene, CDR3 length, D gene, J gene, clone size, CDR3 protein, CDR3 DNA. The D gene is left open where the match is weak. Some rows mark clone size as missing; the rest say once, few, many or name a class of expanded clone.

V: TRBV14
length: 12
D: -
J: TRBJ1-1
size: -
CDR3: CASSPFPGEAFF
DNA: TGTGCCAGCAGCCCCTTTCCCGGGGAAGCTTTCTTT

V: TRBV6-4
length: 16
D: TRBD2
J: TRBJ2-3
size: -
CDR3: CASSVGLAGATDTQYF
DNA: TGTGCCAGCAGTGTCGGACTAGCGGGGGCCACAGATACGCAGTATTTT

V: TRBV7-6
length: 12
D: -
J: TRBJ1-1
size: -
CDR3: CASSLVPEEAFF
DNA: TGTGCCAGCAGCTTAGTCCCCGAGGAAGCTTTCTTT

V: TRBV27
length: 15
D: -
J: TRBJ1-2
size: -
CDR3: CASSSPLRANYGYTF
DNA: TGTGCCAGCAGTTCACCACTACGTGCTAACTATGGCTACACCTTC

V: TRBV5-1
length: 16
D: TRBD2
J: TRBJ2-5
size: -
CDR3: CASSLASGGPKETQYF
DNA: TGCGCCAGCAGCTTGGCTAGCGGGGGACCGAAAGAGACCCAGTACTTC

V: TRBV3-1/TRBV3-2
length: 13
D: -
J: TRBJ1-6
size: -
CDR3: CASSPSGESPLHF
DNA: TGTGCCAGCAGCCCTTCGGGGGAATCACCCCTCCACTTT

V: TRBV10-2
length: 14
D: TRBD1
J: TRBJ1-1
size: -
CDR3: CASKGQGRNTEAFF
DNA: TGCGCCAGCAAAGGACAGGGACGGAACACTGAAGCTTTCTTT

V: TRBV4-2
length: 16
D: -
J: TRBJ2-6
size: -
CDR3: CASSQEQGSGANVLTF
DNA: TGTGCCAGCAGCCAGGAACAGGGATCTGGGGCCAACGTCCTGACTTTC

V: TRBV18
length: 19
D: TRBD2
J: TRBJ2-7
size: -
CDR3: CASSPRVPGLAGDLYEQYF
DNA: TGTGCCAGCTCACCAAGAGTCCCGGGACTAGCGGGGGATCTATACGAGCAGTACTTC

V: TRBV6-6
length: 15
D: -
J: TRBJ1-1
size: -
CDR3: CASSYERGTNTEAFF
DNA: TGTGCCAGCAGTTACGAGCGGGGGACGAACACTGAAGCTTTCTTT

V: TRBV29-1
length: 15
D: TRBD1
J: TRBJ1-1
size: once
CDR3: CSVFGQALMNTEAFF
DNA: TGCAGCGTTTTCGGACAGGCCTTAATGAACACTGAAGCTTTCTTT

V: TRBV3-1/TRBV3-2
length: 14
D: -
J: TRBJ2-7
size: -
CDR3: CASSQEGRFYEQYF
DNA: TGTGCCAGCAGCCAAGAGGGCAGGTTCTACGAGCAGTACTTC

V: TRBV5-5
length: 16
D: -
J: TRBJ2-7
size: -
CDR3: CASSLEMVQGSYEQYF
DNA: TGTGCCAGCAGCTTGGAAATGGTTCAGGGCAGCTACGAGCAGTACTTC

V: TRBV2
length: 14
D: TRBD1
J: TRBJ1-5
size: few
CDR3: CASNLGQTMKPQHF
DNA: TGTGCCAGCAACCTGGGACAGACAATGAAGCCCCAGCATTTT

V: TRBV5-1
length: 16
D: TRBD1
J: TRBJ1-1
size: -
CDR3: CASSSDRGALSTEAFF
DNA: TGCGCCAGCAGCTCGGACAGGGGCGCCCTTAGCACTGAAGCTTTCTTT

V: TRBV7-2
length: 15
D: TRBD1
J: TRBJ1-1
size: -
CDR3: CASSSRTGVDTEAFF
DNA: TGTGCCAGCAGCTCGAGGACAGGGGTGGACACTGAAGCTTTCTTT

V: TRBV5-4
length: 15
D: TRBD2
J: TRBJ2-3
size: many
CDR3: CASSFGTSGALAQYF
DNA: TGTGCCAGCAGCTTCGGGACTAGCGGGGCCCTAGCGCAGTATTTT

V: TRBV5-4
length: 15
D: TRBD2
J: TRBJ2-1
size: -
CDR3: CASSLAAGGLNEQFF
DNA: TGTGCCAGCAGCTTGGCAGCGGGGGGCCTTAATGAGCAGTTCTTC

V: TRBV12-5
length: 14
D: -
J: TRBJ2-3
size: -
CDR3: CASGHDRLTDTQYF
DNA: TGTGCTAGTGGCCATGACAGGCTCACAGATACGCAGTATTTT

V: TRBV9
length: 14
D: TRBD1
J: TRBJ2-3
size: -
CDR3: CASNSGQSTDTQYF
DNA: TGTGCCAGCAACTCGGGACAGAGCACAGATACGCAGTATTTT

V: TRBV5-6
length: 13
D: TRBD1
J: TRBJ1-1
size: -
CDR3: CASRPKDRGQAFF
DNA: TGTGCCAGCAGACCCAAGGACAGGGGGCAAGCTTTCTTT

V: TRBV19
length: 15
D: -
J: TRBJ1-5
size: -
CDR3: CASSSQGPVNQPQHF
DNA: TGTGCCAGTAGTAGCCAGGGCCCCGTTAATCAGCCCCAGCATTTT

V: TRBV19
length: 15
D: -
J: TRBJ2-2
size: -
CDR3: CASSIGLPNTGELFF
DNA: TGTGCCAGTAGTATTGGACTGCCAAACACCGGGGAGCTGTTTTTT

V: TRBV6-5
length: 15
D: -
J: TRBJ2-1
size: -
CDR3: CASSWPGPGGHEQFF
DNA: TGTGCCAGCAGTTGGCCGGGACCCGGAGGGCATGAGCAGTTCTTC

V: TRBV13
length: 15
D: -
J: TRBJ1-2
size: -
CDR3: CASSPRTDLNYGYTF
DNA: TGTGCCAGCAGCCCCCGGACAGATCTAAACTATGGCTACACCTTC

V: TRBV24-1
length: 16
D: -
J: TRBJ1-6
size: -
CDR3: CATDNGRPLYNSPLHF
DNA: TGTGCCACCGACAATGGAAGGCCCCTTTATAATTCACCCCTCCACTTT

V: TRBV7-6
length: 15
D: TRBD1
J: TRBJ2-1
size: -
CDR3: CASSLKQGARNEQFF
DNA: TGTGCCAGCAGCTTAAAACAGGGGGCTAGGAATGAGCAGTTCTTC

V: TRBV5-4
length: 15
D: TRBD1
J: TRBJ1-4
size: -
CDR3: CASSPTGAINEKLFF
DNA: TGTGCCAGCAGCCCAACAGGGGCCATAAATGAAAAACTGTTTTTT

V: TRBV7-9
length: 14
D: TRBD1
J: TRBJ2-5
size: few
CDR3: CASSAPGTGGTQYF
DNA: TGTGCCAGCAGCGCACCAGGGACAGGGGGGACCCAGTACTTC

V: TRBV19
length: 15
D: -
J: TRBJ1-2
size: once
CDR3: CASSIGGRVDYGYTF
DNA: TGTGCCAGTAGTATAGGAGGCAGGGTCGACTATGGCTACACCTTC

V: TRBV6-6
length: 15
D: TRBD1
J: TRBJ1-6
size: -
CDR3: CASSPSGQSSSPLHF
DNA: TGTGCCAGCAGTCCATCGGGACAGTCTTCTTCACCCCTCCACTTT

V: TRBV5-6
length: 16
D: -
J: TRBJ1-6
size: -
CDR3: CASLGSPSSYNSPLHF
DNA: TGTGCCAGCCTAGGGAGCCCGAGCTCCTATAATTCACCCCTCCACTTT

V: TRBV5-5
length: 18
D: -
J: TRBJ1-5
size: -
CDR3: CASSLGPPWGVSNQPQHF
DNA: TGTGCCAGCAGCTTGGGACCCCCTTGGGGCGTGAGCAATCAGCCCCAGCATTTT

V: TRBV27
length: 15
D: TRBD2
J: TRBJ2-1
size: -
CDR3: CASSLWGGQYNEQFF
DNA: TGTGCCAGCAGTTTGTGGGGGGGTCAATACAATGAGCAGTTCTTC

V: TRBV5-1
length: 15
D: TRBD1
J: TRBJ1-4
size: -
CDR3: CASSVDRATNEKLFF
DNA: TGCGCCAGCAGCGTAGACAGGGCAACTAATGAAAAACTGTTTTTT

V: TRBV12-5
length: 18
D: TRBD1
J: TRBJ1-3
size: few
CDR3: CASGYTGTGIRTGNTIYF
DNA: TGTGCTAGTGGGTACACCGGGACAGGGATTAGGACTGGAAACACCATATATTTT

V: TRBV11-3
length: 15
D: TRBD2
J: TRBJ2-7
size: -
CDR3: CASSHRGGRDDEQYF
DNA: TGTGCCAGCAGCCACCGGGGGGGTCGGGACGACGAGCAGTACTTC

V: TRBV9
length: 16
D: TRBD1
J: TRBJ1-1
size: once
CDR3: CASSALAGTGPSEAFF
DNA: TGTGCCAGCAGCGCCTTGGCCGGGACAGGGCCTTCTGAAGCTTTCTTT

V: TRBV3-1/TRBV3-2
length: 19
D: TRBD1
J: TRBJ2-3
size: -
CDR3: CASSQELSPGQGVRDTQYF
DNA: TGTGCCAGCAGCCAAGAACTTTCTCCGGGACAGGGGGTAAGGGATACGCAGTATTTT

V: TRBV11-3
length: 15
D: TRBD1
J: TRBJ2-3
size: -
CDR3: CASSLGQGPQDTQYF
DNA: TGTGCCAGCAGCTTAGGACAGGGACCCCAAGATACGCAGTATTTT